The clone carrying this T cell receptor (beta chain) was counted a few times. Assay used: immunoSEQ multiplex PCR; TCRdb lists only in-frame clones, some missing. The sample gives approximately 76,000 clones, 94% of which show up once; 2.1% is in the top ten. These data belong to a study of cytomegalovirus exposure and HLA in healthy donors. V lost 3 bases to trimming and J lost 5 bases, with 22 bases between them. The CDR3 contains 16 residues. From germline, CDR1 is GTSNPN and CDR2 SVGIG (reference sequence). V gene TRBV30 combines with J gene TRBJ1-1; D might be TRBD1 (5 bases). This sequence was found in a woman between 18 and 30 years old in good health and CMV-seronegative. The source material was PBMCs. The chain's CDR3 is CAWRIPDSGGRTEAFF. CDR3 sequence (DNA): TGTGCCTGGAGAATCCCCGACTCCGGGGGAAGGACTGAAGCTTTCTTT.